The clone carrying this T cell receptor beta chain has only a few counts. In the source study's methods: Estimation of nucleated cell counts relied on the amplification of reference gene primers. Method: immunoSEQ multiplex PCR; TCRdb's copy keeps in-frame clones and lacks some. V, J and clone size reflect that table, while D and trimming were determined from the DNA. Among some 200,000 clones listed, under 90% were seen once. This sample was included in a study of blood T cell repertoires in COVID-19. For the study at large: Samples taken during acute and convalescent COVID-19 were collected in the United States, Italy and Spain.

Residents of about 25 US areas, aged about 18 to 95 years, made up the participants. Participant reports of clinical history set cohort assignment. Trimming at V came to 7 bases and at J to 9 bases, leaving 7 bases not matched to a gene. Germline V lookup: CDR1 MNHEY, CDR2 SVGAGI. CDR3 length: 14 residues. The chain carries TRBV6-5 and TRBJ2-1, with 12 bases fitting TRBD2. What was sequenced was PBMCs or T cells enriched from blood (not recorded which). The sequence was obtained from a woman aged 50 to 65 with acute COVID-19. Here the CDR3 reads CASKLAGGGVEQFF. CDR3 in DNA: TGTGCCAGCAAACTAGCGGGAGGTGGAGTTGAGCAGTTCTTC.